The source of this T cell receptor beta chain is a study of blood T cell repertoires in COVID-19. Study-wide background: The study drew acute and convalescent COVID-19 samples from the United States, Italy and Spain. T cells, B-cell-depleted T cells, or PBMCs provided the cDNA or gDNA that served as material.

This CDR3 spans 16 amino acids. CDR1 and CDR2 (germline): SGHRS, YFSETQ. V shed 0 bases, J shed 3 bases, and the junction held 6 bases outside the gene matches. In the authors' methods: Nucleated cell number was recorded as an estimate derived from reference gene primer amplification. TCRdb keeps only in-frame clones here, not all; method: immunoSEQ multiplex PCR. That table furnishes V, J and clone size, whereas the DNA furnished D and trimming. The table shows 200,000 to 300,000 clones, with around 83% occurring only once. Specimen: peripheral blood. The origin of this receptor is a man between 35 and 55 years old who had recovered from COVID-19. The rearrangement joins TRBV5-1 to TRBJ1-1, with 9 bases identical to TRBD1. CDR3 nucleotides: TGCGCCAGCAGCTTGGAGACAGGGGGAAGGGACACTGAAGCTTTCTTT. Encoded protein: CASSLETGGRDTEAFF.